This T cell receptor (beta chain) was identified in a study of post-analysis software for immune sequencing data. Study-wide context: Relapsing-remitting, secondary progressive and progressive-relapsing multiple sclerosis courses were included. Findings and limits, study-wide: By F measure, samples from a shared preparation batch strongly co-clustered. Patients used several TRBV segments, including TRBV5-6, TRBV5-1 and TRBV20-1, more often than controls. Normalized Chao1 diversity was significantly lower in multiple sclerosis patients than in controls.

The CDR3 consists of 15 residues. On this clonotype: Antigen: not known.

Unique molecular identifiers featured in each of the TCR beta cDNA libraries. Between roughly 0.95 and 10 million T cells gave rise to hundreds of thousands of cDNA molecules. TCRdb redid the calling of the PCR reads with MiXCR, one entry per CDR3 protein. Among 650,000 to 850,000 distinct CDR3 sequences, under 70% were seen once, and the ten largest hold approximately 4.5%. The chain has TRBV21-1 and TRBJ2-7; TRBD1, the D gene given by the table, was not confirmed from the DNA. TRBV21-1 is an annotated pseudogene. This sequence originates from a girl aged 10-17 years with multiple sclerosis. The specimen was blood. The CDR3 region is CASSKALFQGYEQYF. CDR3 nucleotide sequence: TGTGCCAGCAGCAAAGCGCTATTCCAGGGCTACGAGCAGTACTTC.